These 14 T cell receptor beta chains were sequenced from one sample in a study of blood T cell repertoires in COVID-19. TCRdb's table, derived via immunoSEQ multiplex PCR, lists solely in-frame clones and lacks some. The sample holds more than 90,000 clones, 70% to 80% seen once. Input material: peripheral blood. The receptors derive from a man in his fifties or sixties with acute or convalescent COVID-19.

This clone was seen once. The chain links TRBV12-5 to TRBJ1-2; 7 bases map to TRBD1. Germline trimming cut 0 bases from V and 12 bases from J; bases unmatched to any gene: 7. CDR3 length: 13 amino acids. Germline assignment: CDR1 LGHNT and CDR2 FRNRAP. CDR3 sequence reads: CASGLVGDRGHTF. The CDR3 region has the DNA TGTGCTAGTGGTTTGGTAGGGGACAGAGGCCACACCTTC.

V is TRBV5-1 and J is TRBJ2-1; 7 bases are a match to TRBD2. V was pared by 0 bases and J by 0 bases, with 6 bases of the junction left unmatched. Germline V gene lookup returns CDR1 SGHRS and CDR2 YFSETQ. CDR3 size: 17 residues. The CDR3 bases are TGCGCCAGCAGCTTGGCAGGGAGGGGCTTCTCCTACAATGAGCAGTTCTTC. Encoded protein: CASSLAGRGFSYNEQFF.

This chain links TRBV10-1 with TRBJ1-6; 7 bases are a match to TRBD1. The germline CDR1 and CDR2 sequences are WNHNN and SYGVQD (reference sequence). The V gene end was trimmed by 6 bases and the J gene end by 10 bases; junction bases not matched to a gene: 12. The CDR3 loop spans 15 amino acids. The CDR3 here is CASSLRQGGKSPLHF. The DNA for the CDR3 is TGCGCCAGCAGCCTTAGGCAAGGGGGCAAGTCACCCCTCCACTTT.

V is TRBV7-8 and J is TRBJ2-7, with TRBD2 as a possible D gene (6 bases). The germline CDR1 and CDR2 sequences are SGHVS and FQNEAQ. Trimming pared 5 bases from V and 2 bases from J, leaving 13 bases between. This CDR3 has 14 residues. CDR3 nucleotide sequence: TGTGCCAGCAGCCGGGACTTAACTGCCTACGAGCAGTACTTC. This codes for CASSRDLTAYEQYF.

This clone has just a few counts. This chain connects TRBV7-8 to TRBJ1-1, with D possibly TRBD1 on 5 matching bases. Between the trimmed V and J ends, which lost 0 bases and 1 base, there was a span of 9 bases. CDR3 size: 15 residues. The germline gives CDR1 SGHVS, CDR2 FQNEAQ. CDR3 loop: CASSLATEWNTEAFF. CDR3 in DNA: TGTGCCAGCAGCTTAGCGACAGAGTGGAACACTGAAGCTTTCTTT.

The rearrangement joins TRBV24-1 to TRBJ2-3; 10 bases match TRBD1. Germline V gene lookup returns CDR1 KGHDR and CDR2 SFDVKD. The CDR3 runs 15 residues. Unmatched junction bases numbered 7, after V lost 5 bases and J lost 6 bases. The CDR3 nucleotides read TGTGCCACCAGTGGAGACAGGGGGCGCGGGGATACGCAGTATTTT. Amino acids: CATSGDRGRGDTQYF.

J is TRBJ2-1 and V is TRBV7-8, with 10 nucleotides matching TRBD1. Germline lookup yields CDR1 SGHVS and CDR2 FQNEAQ. This CDR3 has 13 residues. V lost 4 bases, J lost 9 bases, and 3 bases stayed unmatched. The CDR3 DNA reads as TGTGCCAGCAGCTCAAGGACAGGGGGTGAGCAGTTCTTC. Its translation: CASSSRTGGEQFF.

This clone is a singleton in its sample. V and J are TRBV7-3 and TRBJ2-6; D not resolved. V lost 0 bases, J lost 2 bases, and 8 bases lay in between. The CDR3 has 16 residues. Germline lookup yields CDR1 SGHTA and CDR2 FQGTGA. As DNA, the CDR3 is TGTGCCAGCAGCTTAACTCCTTCCGCTGGGGCCAACGTCCTGACTTTC. As protein: CASSLTPSAGANVLTF.

The V and J genes are TRBV6-5 and TRBJ2-7; 8 nucleotides agree with TRBD1. Trimming removed 4 bases from V and 0 bases from J; junction bases left unmatched: 2. This CDR3 comprises 14 residues. Germline loops: CDR1 MNHEY, CDR2 SVGAGI. CDR3: CASSFGQGSYEQYF. The CDR3 DNA follows: TGTGCCAGCAGTTTCGGACAGGGCTCCTACGAGCAGTACTTC.

This sequence joins TRBV11-3 and TRBJ2-1, with 11 bases matching TRBD1. CDR1 SGHNT and CDR2 YENEEA come from the germline V gene. J was trimmed by 8 bases and V by 5 bases; bases with no gene match: 11. This CDR3 contains 16 residues. The CDR3 sequence: CASSPRWDRGVDEQFF. CDR3 sequence (DNA): TGTGCCAGCAGCCCCCGGTGGGACAGGGGGGTCGATGAGCAGTTCTTC.

This clone was picked up a small number of times. The chain uses TRBV6-1 and TRBJ1-2; 9 bases match TRBD1. V was clipped by 1 base and J by 4 bases; unmatched bases: 4. Germline V gene lookup returns CDR1 MNHNS and CDR2 SASEGT. The CDR3 is made up of 15 amino acids. Here the CDR3 reads CASSEGGQGLYGYTF. The CDR3 nucleotides are TGTGCCAGCAGTGAAGGGGGACAGGGACTCTATGGCTACACCTTC.

This clone was recorded a few times. This sequence joins TRBV5-8 and TRBJ2-3; weak D call: TRBD2 (6 bases). The V end lost 5 bases, the J end lost 4 bases, and 17 bases lay between the germline ends. CDR3 length equals 15 residues. Germline CDR1 is SGHTS and CDR2 is YDEGEE. As DNA, the CDR3 is TGTGCCAGCAGGCCCTGGGCGGGATCCGCAGATACGCAGTATTTT. Its protein product is CASRPWAGSADTQYF. Full variable domain (rest looked up from reference TRBV5-8 and TRBJ2-3): EAGVTQSPTHLIKTRGQQATLRCSPISGHTSVYWYQQALGLGLQFLLWYDEGEERNRGNFPPRFSGRQFPNYSSELNVNALELEDSALYLCASRPWAGSADTQYFGPGTRLTVL.

The chain recombines TRBV28 with TRBJ1-4; perhaps TRBD1 as D (6 bases). The CDR3 sequence is 17 residues long. The V end lost 5 bases, the J end lost 10 bases, and 26 bases lay between the germline ends. Germline lookup yields CDR1 MDHEN and CDR2 SYDVKM. The CDR3 region is CASSLPGHSHSSGKLFF. The DNA of the CDR3 is TGTGCCAGCAGTCTGCCGGGACATTCCCACTCAAGCGGAAAACTGTTTTTT.

The V gene is TRBV6-5, the J gene TRBJ1-1; the D gene is possibly TRBD1 (5 bases). The CDR3 sequence is 14 residues long. CDR1 is MNHEY, CDR2 SVGAGI, per germline. V dropped 6 bases and J dropped 1 base, with 12 bases sitting between them. The CDR3 sequence is CASSFGGTNTEAFF. For the CDR3, the DNA is TGTGCCAGCAGCTTCGGGGGGACGAACACTGAAGCTTTCTTT.